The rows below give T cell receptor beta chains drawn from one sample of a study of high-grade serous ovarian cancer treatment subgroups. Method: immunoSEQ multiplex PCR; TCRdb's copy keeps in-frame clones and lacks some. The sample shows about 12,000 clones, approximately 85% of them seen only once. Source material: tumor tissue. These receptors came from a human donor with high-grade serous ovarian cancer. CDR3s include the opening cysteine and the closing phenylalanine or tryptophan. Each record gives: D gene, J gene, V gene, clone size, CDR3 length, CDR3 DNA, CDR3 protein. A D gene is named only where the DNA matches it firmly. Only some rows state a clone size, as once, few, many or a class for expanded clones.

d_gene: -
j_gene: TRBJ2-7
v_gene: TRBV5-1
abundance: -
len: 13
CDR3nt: TGCGCCAGCAGCTTGTCAGGGAACTACGAGCAGTACTTC
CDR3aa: CASSLSGNYEQYF

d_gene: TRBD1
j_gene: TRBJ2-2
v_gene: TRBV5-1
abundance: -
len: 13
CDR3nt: TGCGCCAGCTGGACAGGGGGGACCGGGGAGCTGTTTTTT
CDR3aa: CASWTGGTGELFF

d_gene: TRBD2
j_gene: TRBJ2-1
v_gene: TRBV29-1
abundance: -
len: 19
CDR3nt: TGCAGCGTTAAAGGTCGTTCTAGCGGCCACCGAGGAGCCCACAATGAGCAGTTCTTC
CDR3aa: CSVKGRSSGHRGAHNEQFF

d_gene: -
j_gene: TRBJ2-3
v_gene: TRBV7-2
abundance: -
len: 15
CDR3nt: TGTGCCAGCAGCTTTCTTCCGGACAGCACAGATACGCAGTATTTT
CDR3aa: CASSFLPDSTDTQYF

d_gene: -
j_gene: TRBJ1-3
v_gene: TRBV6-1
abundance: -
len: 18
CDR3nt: TGTGCCAGCAATGAAGCTGGAGGCCCAATGGGGGCTGGAAACACCATATATTTT
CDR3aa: CASNEAGGPMGAGNTIYF

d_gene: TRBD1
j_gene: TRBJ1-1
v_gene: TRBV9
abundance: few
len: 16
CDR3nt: TGTGCCAGCAGCGTAGGGGAGGGGGCTTTGGACACTGAAGCTTTCTTT
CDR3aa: CASSVGEGALDTEAFF

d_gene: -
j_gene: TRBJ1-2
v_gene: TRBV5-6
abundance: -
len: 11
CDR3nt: TGTGCCAGCAGCATTGGGCCCGTTCTAAACTTC
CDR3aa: CASSIGPVLNF

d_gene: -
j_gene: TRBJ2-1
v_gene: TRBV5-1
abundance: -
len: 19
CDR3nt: TGCGCCAGCAGCTTGGTAACACTCCGAACTATGAGCTCCTACAATGAGCAGTTCTTC
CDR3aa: CASSLVTLRTMSSYNEQFF

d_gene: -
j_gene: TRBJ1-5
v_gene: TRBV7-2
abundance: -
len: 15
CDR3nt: TGTGCCAGCAGCCTCGGACAGACCCAAAATCAGCCCCAGCATTTT
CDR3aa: CASSLGQTQNQPQHF

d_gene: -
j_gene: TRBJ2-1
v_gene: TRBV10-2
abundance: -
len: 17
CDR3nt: TGCGCCAGCAGTGAGCCCCGTGGACAACCAACCTACAATGAGCAGTTCTTC
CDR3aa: CASSEPRGQPTYNEQFF

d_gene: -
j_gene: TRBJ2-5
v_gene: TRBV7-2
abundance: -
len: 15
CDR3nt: TGTGCCAGCAGCTTAATAGGGGGAATAGAAGAGACCCAGTACTTC
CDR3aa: CASSLIGGIEETQYF

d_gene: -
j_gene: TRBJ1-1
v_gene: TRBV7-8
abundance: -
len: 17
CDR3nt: TGTGCCAGCAGCGCCCGGGGGGGATGGGGAATGAACACTGAAGCTTTCTTT
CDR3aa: CASSARGGWGMNTEAFF

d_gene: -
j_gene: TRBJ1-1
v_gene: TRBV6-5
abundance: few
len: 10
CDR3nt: TGTGCTACCGGAGACACTGAAGCTTTCTTT
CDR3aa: CATGDTEAFF

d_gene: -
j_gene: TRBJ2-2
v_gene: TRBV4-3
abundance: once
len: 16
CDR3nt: TGCGCCAGCAGCCTAGGGGGACAACTGAACACCGGGGAGCTGTTTTTT
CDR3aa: CASSLGGQLNTGELFF

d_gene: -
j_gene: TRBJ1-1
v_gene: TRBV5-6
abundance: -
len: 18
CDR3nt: TGTGCCAGCAGCTTGGGGGTGATTAGAAGGGCTTTGAACACTGAAGCTTTCTTT
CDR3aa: CASSLGVIRRALNTEAFF

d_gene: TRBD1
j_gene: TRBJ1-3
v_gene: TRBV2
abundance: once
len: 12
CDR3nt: TGTGCCAGCAGCACAGGGGCAAACACCATATATTTT
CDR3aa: CASSTGANTIYF

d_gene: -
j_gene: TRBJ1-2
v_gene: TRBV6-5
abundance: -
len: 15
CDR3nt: TGTGCCAGCAGTTCACCGGGACGGGTATCTGGAGGCTACACCTTC
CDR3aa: CASSSPGRVSGGYTF

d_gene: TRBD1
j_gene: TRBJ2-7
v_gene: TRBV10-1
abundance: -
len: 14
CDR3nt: TGCGCCAGCAGTGAGCCCGGGACAGGGCGCGAGCAGTACTTC
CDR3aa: CASSEPGTGREQYF

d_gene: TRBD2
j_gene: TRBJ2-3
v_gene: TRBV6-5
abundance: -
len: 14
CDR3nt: TGTGCCAGCAGGTCTCTAGCGGGGAGGGATACGCAGTATTTT
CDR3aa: CASRSLAGRDTQYF

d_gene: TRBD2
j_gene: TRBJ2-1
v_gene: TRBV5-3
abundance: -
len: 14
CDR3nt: TGTGCCAGAAGTGGGATAGCGGGGGTCTATGAGCAGTTCTTC
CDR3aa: CARSGIAGVYEQFF

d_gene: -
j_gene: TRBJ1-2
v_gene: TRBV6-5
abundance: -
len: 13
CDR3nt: TGTGCCAGCAGTTACTCTGGGAACTATGGCTACACCTTC
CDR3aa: CASSYSGNYGYTF

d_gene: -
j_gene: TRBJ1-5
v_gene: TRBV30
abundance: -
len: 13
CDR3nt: TGTGCCTGGAGTGCCGCAGGGGACCAGCCCCAGCATTTT
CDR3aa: CAWSAAGDQPQHF

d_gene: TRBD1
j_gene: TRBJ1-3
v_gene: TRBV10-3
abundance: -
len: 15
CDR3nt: TGTGCCATCAGTGATAACAGGGGGCGTGGAAACACCATATATTTT
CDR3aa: CAISDNRGRGNTIYF

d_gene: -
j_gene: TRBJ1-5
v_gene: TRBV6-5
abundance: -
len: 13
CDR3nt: TGTGCCAGCAGTCTAGACGGAGATCAGCCCCAGCATTTT
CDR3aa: CASSLDGDQPQHF

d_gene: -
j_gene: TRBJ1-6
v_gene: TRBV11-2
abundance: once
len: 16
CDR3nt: TGTGCCAGCAGCTTAGGGGGTGGCAGAGCCAATTCACCCCTCCACTTT
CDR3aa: CASSLGGGRANSPLHF

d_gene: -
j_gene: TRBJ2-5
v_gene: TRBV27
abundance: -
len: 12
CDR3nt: TGTGCCAGCAGCCCGGAGGGAGAGACCCAGTACTTC
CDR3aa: CASSPEGETQYF

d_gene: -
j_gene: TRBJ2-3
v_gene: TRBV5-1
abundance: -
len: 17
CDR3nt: TGCGCCAGCAGCCTGACCTCTGGGTCGAATAGGGGAGATACGCAGTATTTT
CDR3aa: CASSLTSGSNRGDTQYF

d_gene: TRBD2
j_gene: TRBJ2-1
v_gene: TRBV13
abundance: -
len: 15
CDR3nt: TGTGCCAGCAGCCCCCGACTAGCGGGGGAACATGAGCAGTTCTTC
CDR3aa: CASSPRLAGEHEQFF

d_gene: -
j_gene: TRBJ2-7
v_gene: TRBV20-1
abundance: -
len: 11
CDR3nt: TGCAGTGTTGGGTCGGGCTACGAGCAGTACTTC
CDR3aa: CSVGSGYEQYF

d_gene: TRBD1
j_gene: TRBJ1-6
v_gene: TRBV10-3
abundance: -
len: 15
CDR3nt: TGTGCCATCAGTGAGTCCGACAGGGGGCTTTCACCCCTCCACTTT
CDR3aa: CAISESDRGLSPLHF

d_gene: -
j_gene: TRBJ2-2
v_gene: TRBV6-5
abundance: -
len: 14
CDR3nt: TGTGCCAGCAGCCGGGGAGGCAACACCGGGGAGCTGTTTTTT
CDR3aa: CASSRGGNTGELFF

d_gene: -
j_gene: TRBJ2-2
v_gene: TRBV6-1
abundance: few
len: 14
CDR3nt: TGTGCCAGCAGTGGACCAGGGTGGTCAGGGGAGCTGTTTTTT
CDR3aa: CASSGPGWSGELFF

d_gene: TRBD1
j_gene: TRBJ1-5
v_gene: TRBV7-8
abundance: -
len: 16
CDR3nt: TGTGCCAGCAGCTCGAGCGGGACAGGGATGAATCAGCCCCAGCATTTT
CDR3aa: CASSSSGTGMNQPQHF

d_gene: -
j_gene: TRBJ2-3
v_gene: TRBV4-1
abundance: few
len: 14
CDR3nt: TGCGCCAGCAGCCAGGACTCCGGCACAGATACGCAGTATTTT
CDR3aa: CASSQDSGTDTQYF

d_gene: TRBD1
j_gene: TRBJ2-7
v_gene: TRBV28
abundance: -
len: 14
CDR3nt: TGTGCCAGCGGGGGACAGGGTCTAATCTACGAGCAGTACTTC
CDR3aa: CASGGQGLIYEQYF